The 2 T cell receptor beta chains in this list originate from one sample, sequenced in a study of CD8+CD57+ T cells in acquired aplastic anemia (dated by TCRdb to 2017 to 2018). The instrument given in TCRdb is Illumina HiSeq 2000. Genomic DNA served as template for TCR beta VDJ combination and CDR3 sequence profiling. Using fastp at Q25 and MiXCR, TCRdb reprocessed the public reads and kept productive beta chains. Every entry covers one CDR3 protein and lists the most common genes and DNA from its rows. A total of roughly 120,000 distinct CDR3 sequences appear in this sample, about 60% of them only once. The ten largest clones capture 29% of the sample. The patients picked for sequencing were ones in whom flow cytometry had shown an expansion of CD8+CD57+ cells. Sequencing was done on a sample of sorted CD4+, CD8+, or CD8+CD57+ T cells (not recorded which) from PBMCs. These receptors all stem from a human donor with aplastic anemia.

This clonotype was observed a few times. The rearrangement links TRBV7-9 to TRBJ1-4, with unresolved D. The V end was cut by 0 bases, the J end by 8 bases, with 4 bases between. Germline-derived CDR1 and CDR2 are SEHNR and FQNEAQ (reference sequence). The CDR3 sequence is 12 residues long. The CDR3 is CASSLASEKLFF. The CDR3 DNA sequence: TGTGCCAGCAGCTTAGCTTCGGAAAAACTGTTTTTT.

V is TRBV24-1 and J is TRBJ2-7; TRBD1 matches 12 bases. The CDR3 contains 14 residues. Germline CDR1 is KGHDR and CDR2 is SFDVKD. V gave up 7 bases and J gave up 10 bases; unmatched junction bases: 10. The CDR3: CATRNAGTGGDQYF. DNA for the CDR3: TGTGCCACCAGAAACGCCGGGACAGGGGGCGATCAGTACTTC.